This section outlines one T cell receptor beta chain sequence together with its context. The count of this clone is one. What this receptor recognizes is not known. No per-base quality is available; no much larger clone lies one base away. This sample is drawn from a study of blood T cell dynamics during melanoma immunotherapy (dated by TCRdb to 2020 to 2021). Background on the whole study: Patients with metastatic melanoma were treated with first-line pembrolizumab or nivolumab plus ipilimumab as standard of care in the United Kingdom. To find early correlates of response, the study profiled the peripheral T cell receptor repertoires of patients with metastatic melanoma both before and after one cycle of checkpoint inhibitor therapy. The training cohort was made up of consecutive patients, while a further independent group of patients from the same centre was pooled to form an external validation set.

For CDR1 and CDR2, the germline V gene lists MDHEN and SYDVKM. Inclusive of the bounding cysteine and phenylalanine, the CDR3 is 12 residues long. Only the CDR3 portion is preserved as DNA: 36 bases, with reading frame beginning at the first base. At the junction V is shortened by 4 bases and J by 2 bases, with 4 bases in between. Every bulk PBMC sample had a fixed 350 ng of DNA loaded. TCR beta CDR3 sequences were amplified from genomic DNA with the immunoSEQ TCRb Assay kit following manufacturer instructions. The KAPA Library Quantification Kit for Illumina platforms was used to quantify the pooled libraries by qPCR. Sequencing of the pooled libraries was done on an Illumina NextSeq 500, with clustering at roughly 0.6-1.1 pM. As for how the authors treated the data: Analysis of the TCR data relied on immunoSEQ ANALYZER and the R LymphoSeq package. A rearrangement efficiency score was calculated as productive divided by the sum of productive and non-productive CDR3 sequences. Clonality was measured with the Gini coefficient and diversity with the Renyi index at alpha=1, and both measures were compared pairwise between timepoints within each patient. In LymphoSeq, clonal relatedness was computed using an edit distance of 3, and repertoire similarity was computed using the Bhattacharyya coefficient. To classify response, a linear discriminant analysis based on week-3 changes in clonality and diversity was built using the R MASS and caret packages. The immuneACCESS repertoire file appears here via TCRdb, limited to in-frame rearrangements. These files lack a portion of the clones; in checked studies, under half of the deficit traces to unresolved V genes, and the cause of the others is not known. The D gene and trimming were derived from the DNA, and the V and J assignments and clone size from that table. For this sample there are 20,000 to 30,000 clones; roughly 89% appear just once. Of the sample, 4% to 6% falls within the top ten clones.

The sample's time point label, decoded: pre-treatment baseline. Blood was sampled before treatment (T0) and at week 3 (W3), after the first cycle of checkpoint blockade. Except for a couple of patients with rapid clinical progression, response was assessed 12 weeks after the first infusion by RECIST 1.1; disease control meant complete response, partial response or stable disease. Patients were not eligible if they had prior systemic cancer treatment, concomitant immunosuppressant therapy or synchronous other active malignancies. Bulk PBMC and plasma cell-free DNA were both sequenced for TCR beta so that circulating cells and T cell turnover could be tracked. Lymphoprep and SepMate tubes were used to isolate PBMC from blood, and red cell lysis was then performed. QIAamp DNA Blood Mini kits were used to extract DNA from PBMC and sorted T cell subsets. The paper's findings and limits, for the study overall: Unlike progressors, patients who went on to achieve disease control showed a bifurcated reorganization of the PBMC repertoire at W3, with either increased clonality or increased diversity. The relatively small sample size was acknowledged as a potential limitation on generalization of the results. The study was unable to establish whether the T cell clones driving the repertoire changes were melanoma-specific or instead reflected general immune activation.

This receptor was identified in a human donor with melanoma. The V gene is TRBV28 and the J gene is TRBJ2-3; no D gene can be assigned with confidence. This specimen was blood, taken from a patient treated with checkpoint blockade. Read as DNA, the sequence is TGTGCCAGCAGTTCAGACACAGATACGCAGTATTTT. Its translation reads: CASSSDTDTQYF.